These T cell receptor beta chains were read from a single sample in a study of regulatory T cells in long-lasting Graves disease. TCRdb independently ran MiXCR on the multiplex PCR reads; one entry per CDR3 protein. The data contain about 470,000 distinct CDR3 sequences, under 25% of them seen just once; the ten biggest clones take up under 9%. The specimen was peripheral blood mononuclear cells (PBMCs), collected when the disease was refractory, from a patient treated with antithyroid drugs. Every receptor here comes from a female donor with Graves disease. CDR3s include the opening cysteine and the closing phenylalanine or tryptophan. A D gene is named only where the DNA matches it firmly. Clone sizes are given selectively: once, few, many, or a class where the clone is expanded.

>NA|TRBJ1-4|TRBV14|few
CASSQVQFPNEKLFF
TGTGCCAGCAGCCAAGTACAGTTTCCTAATGAAAAACTGTTTTTT
>TRBD2|TRBJ2-7|TRBV6-2/TRBV6-3|NA
CASRTSGSRYEQYF
TGTGCCAGCAGAACTAGCGGGAGTCGCTACGAGCAGTACTTC
>NA|TRBJ1-1|TRBV29-1|many
CSAVHQGTEAFF
TGCAGCGCAGTTCACCAGGGGACTGAAGCTTTCTTT
>NA|TRBJ1-3|TRBV3-1|many
CASSQASGNTIYF
TGTGCCAGCAGCCAAGCCTCTGGAAACACCATATATTTT
>NA|TRBJ2-1|TRBV6-1|many
CASSPFGGMYEQFF
TGTGCCAGCAGTCCTTTTGGGGGTATGTATGAGCAGTTCTTC
>TRBD2|TRBJ2-7|TRBV27|many
CASSLLAGSAYEQYF
TGTGCCAGCAGTCTCTTAGCGGGAAGCGCCTACGAGCAGTACTTC
>NA|TRBJ2-7|TRBV19|few
CASSFALIGYEQYF
TGTGCCAGTAGTTTCGCCCTTATCGGCTACGAGCAGTACTTC
>NA|TRBJ1-6|TRBV6-1|many
CAGGPPGRNSPLHF
TGTGCCGGCGGACCCCCAGGGCGCAATTCACCCCTCCACTTT
>TRBD1|TRBJ1-5|TRBV2|many
CASSVRQGGNQPQHF
TGTGCCAGCAGCGTTCGACAGGGAGGGAATCAGCCCCAGCATTTT
>NA|TRBJ1-1|TRBV28|many
CASRFPGTEAFF
TGTGCCAGCAGGTTCCCAGGGACTGAAGCTTTCTTT
>TRBD1|TRBJ2-3|TRBV6-1|NA
CASSRYRGSTDTQYF
TGTGCCAGCAGTCGATACAGGGGATCCACAGATACGCAGTATTTT
>TRBD2|TRBJ2-7|TRBV5-4|few
CASSLSSGSDEQYF
TGTGCCAGCAGCTTGAGTAGCGGGAGTGACGAGCAGTACTTC
>NA|TRBJ1-1|TRBV28|medium-sized
CASSAAYTEAFF
TGTGCCAGCAGCGCAGCCTACACTGAAGCTTTCTTT
>TRBD2|TRBJ2-1|TRBV27|few
CASSPIAGAVAYNEQFF
TGTGCCAGCAGCCCGATAGCGGGAGCCGTCGCCTACAATGAGCAGTTCTTC
>NA|TRBJ2-3|TRBV2|NA
CASRDPHTDTQYF
TGTGCCAGCAGGGACCCGCACACAGATACGCAGTATTTT
>NA|TRBJ1-1|TRBV4-1|NA
CASSQDFDRPEAFF
TGCGCCAGCAGCCAAGACTTTGACAGGCCTGAAGCTTTCTTT
>TRBD1|TRBJ1-1|TRBV6-1|few
CASSSLGTGRKNTEAFF
TGTGCCAGCAGCTCACTAGGGACAGGAAGAAAGAACACTGAAGCTTTCTTT
>NA|TRBJ2-7|TRBV29-1|many
CSVAARSHYEQYF
TGCAGCGTTGCGGCCAGATCCCACTACGAGCAGTACTTC
>TRBD2|TRBJ2-7|TRBV11-2|NA
CASSVGLAAAEQYF
TGTGCCAGCAGCGTGGGACTAGCGGCGGCCGAGCAGTACTTC
>TRBD1|TRBJ2-7|TRBV28|NA
CASSLIRGQGITYEQYF
TGTGCCAGCAGCCTTATAAGGGGACAGGGAATCACCTACGAGCAGTACTTC
>NA|TRBJ2-7|TRBV7-9|NA
CASSLQQSGEQYF
TGTGCCAGCAGCCTACAACAAAGCGGGGAGCAGTACTTC
>NA|TRBJ2-3|TRBV12-3/TRBV12-4|NA
CASSVTGAHPDPDTQYF
TGTGCCAGCAGTGTCACGGGGGCTCACCCGGACCCAGATACGCAGTATTTT
>NA|TRBJ2-7|TRBV12-3/TRBV12-4|many
CASSDSYSYEQYF
TGTGCCAGCAGCGACTCCTACTCCTACGAGCAGTACTTC
>TRBD2|TRBJ2-7|TRBV7-9|few
CASSSTSGVPRSTYEQYF
TGTGCCAGCAGCTCGACTAGCGGGGTTCCTAGAAGCACCTACGAGCAGTACTTC